This record covers a single T cell receptor (beta chain). These data come from a study of blood T cell repertoires in COVID-19. Participant reports of clinical history set cohort assignment. Germline V gives CDR1 SGHRS, CDR2 YFSETQ. There are 15 residues in the CDR3. The V end was cut by 1 base, the J end by 7 bases, with 17 bases between. Assay: immunoSEQ multiplex PCR; the TCRdb copy retains only in-frame clones and omits some. Of fewer than 400,000 clones in the sample, 87% were seen once. The sequence derives from a young woman who had recovered from COVID-19. Sequencing was done on a sample of PBMCs or T cells enriched from blood (not recorded which). V usage is TRBV5-1 and J usage is TRBJ1-2; D gene uncertain. This chain's CDR3 is CASSLYNPWEAGYTF. In nucleotides, the CDR3 is TGCGCCAGCAGCTTGTACAATCCCTGGGAGGCTGGCTACACCTTC.